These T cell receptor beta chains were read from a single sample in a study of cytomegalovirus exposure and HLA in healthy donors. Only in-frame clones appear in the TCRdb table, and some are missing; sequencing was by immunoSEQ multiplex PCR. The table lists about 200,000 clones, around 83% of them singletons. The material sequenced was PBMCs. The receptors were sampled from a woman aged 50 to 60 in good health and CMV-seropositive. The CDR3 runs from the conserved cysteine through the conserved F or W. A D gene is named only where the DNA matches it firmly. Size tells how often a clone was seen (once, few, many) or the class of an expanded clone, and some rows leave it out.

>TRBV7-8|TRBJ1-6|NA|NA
CASSLGGQIGSPLHF
TGTGCCAGCAGCTTAGGAGGACAGATAGGCTCACCCCTCCACTTT
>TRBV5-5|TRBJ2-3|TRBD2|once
CASSSGLAGRVDTQYF
TGTGCCAGCAGCTCTGGACTAGCGGGACGGGTAGATACGCAGTATTTT
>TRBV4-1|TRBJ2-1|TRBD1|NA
CASSQNRGSKPSSSYNEQFF
TGCGCCAGCAGCCAAAACAGGGGGTCCAAACCGTCCAGCTCCTACAATGAGCAGTTCTTC
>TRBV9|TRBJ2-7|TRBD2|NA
CASSAAALAGSYEQYF
TGTGCCAGCAGCGCTGCCGCACTAGCGGGCTCCTACGAGCAGTACTTC
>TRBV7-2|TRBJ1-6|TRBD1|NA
CASSLLGTGLESPLHF
TGTGCCAGCAGCTTGCTAGGGACAGGGTTGGAATCACCCCTCCACTTT
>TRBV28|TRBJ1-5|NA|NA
CASSSWGGNQPQHF
TGTGCCAGCAGTTCCTGGGGGGGAAATCAGCCCCAGCATTTT
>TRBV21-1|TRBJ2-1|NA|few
CASSRGSSYNEQFF
TGTGCCAGCAGCCGGGGGAGCTCCTACAATGAGCAGTTCTTC
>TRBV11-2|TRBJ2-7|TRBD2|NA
CASSLGSGGYEQYF
TGTGCCAGCAGCTTAGGTTCGGGAGGCTACGAGCAGTACTTC
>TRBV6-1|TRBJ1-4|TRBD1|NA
CASSDRGRWREKLFF
TGTGCCAGCAGTGACAGGGGGCGGTGGAGAGAAAAACTGTTTTTT
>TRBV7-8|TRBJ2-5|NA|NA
CASSLALSSGTQYF
TGTGCCAGCAGCTTAGCGCTCTCCTCGGGGACCCAGTACTTC
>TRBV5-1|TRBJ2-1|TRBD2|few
CASSLAGREGGNEQFF
TGCGCCAGCAGCTTGGCCGGGCGGGAGGGCGGCAATGAGCAGTTCTTC